This TCR beta chain was found in a study of blood T cell repertoires in COVID-19. Overall study context: Samples taken during acute and convalescent COVID-19 were collected in the United States, Italy and Spain. Nucleic acid was either cDNA or gDNA, and it came from T cells, B-cell-depleted T cells, or PBMCs.

Trimming removed 3 bases from V and 0 bases from J, with 11 bases in between. From germline, CDR1 is LNHDA and CDR2 SQIVND (reference sequence). CDR3 length: 15 residues. Using immunoSEQ multiplex PCR, the repertoire was profiled, and TCRdb retains in-frame clones only, with some absent. The sample contains 88,000 or so clones, 85% of which appear only once. This clonotype originated in a man aged 55 to 70 with acute or convalescent COVID-19. J is TRBJ2-5 and V is TRBV19; D is perhaps TRBD2 (6 bases). Sample: peripheral blood. CDR3 bases: TGTGCCAGTAGTATTGGCGGGACCGACCAAGAGACCCAGTACTTC. It codes for CASSIGGTDQETQYF.